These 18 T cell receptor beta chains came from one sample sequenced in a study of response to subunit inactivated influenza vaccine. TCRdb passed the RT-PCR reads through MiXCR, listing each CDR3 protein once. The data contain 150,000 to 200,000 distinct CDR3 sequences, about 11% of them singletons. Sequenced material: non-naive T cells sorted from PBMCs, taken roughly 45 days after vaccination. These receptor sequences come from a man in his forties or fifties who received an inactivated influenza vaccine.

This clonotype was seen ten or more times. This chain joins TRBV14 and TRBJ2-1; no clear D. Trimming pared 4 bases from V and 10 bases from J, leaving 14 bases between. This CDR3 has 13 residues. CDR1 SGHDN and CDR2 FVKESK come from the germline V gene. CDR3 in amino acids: CASSLIMGHEQFF. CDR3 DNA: TGTGCCAGCAGCCTCATCATGGGCCACGAGCAGTTCTTC.

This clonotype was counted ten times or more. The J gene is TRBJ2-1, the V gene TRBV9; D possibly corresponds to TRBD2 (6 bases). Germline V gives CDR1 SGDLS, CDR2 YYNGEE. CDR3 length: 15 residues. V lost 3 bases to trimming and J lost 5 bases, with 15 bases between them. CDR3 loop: CASSATSPGHNEQFF. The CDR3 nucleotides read TGTGCCAGCAGCGCAACTAGCCCGGGACACAATGAGCAGTTCTTC. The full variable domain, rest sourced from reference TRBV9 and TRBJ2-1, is DSGVTQTPKHLITATGQRVTLRCSPRSGDLSVYWYQQSLDQGLQFLIQYYNGEERAKGNILERFSAQQFPDLHSELNLSSLELGDSALYFCASSATSPGHNEQFFGPGTRLTVL.

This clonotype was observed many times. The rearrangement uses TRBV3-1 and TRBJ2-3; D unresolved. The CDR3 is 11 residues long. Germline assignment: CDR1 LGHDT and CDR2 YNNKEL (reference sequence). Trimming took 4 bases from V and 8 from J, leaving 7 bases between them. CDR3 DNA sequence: TGTGCCAGCAGCCTTGGCCCTACGCAGTATTTT. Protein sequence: CASSLGPTQYF.

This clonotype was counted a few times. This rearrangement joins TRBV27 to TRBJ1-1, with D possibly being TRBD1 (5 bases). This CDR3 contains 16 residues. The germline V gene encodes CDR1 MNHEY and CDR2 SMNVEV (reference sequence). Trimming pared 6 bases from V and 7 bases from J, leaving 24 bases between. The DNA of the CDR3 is TGTGCCAGCAGGCCGGTGATGGGGGACGGTTTAGATGAAGCTTTCTTT. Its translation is CASRPVMGDGLDEAFF.

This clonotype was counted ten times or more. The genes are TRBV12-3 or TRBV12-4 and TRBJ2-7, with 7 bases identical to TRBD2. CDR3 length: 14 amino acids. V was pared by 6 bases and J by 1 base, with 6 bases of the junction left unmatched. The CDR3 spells CASRASGPSYEQYF. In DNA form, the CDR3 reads TGTGCCAGCAGGGCTAGCGGACCATCCTACGAGCAGTACTTC.

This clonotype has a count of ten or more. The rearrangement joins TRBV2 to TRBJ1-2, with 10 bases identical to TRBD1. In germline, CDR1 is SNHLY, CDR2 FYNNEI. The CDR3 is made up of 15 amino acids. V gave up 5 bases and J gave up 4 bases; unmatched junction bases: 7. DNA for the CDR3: TGTGCCAGCAGTTCCCCGGGACAGGGGCGCTATGGCTACACCTTC. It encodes CASSSPGQGRYGYTF. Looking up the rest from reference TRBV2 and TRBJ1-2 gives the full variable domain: EPEVTQTPSHQVTQMGQEVILRCVPISNHLYFYWYRQILGQKVEFLVSFYNNEISEKSEIFDDQFSVERPDGSNFTLKIRSTKLEDSAMYFCASSSPGQGRYGYTFGSGTRLTVV.

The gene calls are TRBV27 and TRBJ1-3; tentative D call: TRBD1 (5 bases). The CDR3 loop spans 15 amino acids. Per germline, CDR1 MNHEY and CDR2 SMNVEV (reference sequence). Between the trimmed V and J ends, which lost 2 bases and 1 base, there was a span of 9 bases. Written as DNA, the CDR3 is TGTGCCAGCAGTTTAAAAGGGGCATCTGGAAACACCATATATTTT. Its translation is CASSLKGASGNTIYF.

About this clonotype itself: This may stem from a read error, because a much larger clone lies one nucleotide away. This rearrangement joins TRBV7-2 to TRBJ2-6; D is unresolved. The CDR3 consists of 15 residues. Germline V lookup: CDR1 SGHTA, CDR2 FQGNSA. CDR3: CGTSPSVSGANVLTF. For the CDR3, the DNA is TGTGGCACCTCCCCTTCTGTCTCTGGGGCCAACGTCCTGACTTTC.

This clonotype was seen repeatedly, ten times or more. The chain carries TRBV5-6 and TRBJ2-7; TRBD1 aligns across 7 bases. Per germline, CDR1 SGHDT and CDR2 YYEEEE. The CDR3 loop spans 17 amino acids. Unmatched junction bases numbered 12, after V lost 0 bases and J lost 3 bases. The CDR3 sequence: CASSLGPETGLHYEQYF. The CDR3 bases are TGTGCCAGCAGCTTGGGGCCCGAGACAGGGTTGCACTACGAGCAGTACTTC.

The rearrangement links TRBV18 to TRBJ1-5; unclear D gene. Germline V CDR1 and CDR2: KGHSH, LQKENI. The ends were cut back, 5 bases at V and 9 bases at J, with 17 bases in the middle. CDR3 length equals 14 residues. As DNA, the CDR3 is TGTGCCAGCTCATATACAACGGACTACGGGCCCCAGCATTTT. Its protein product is CASSYTTDYGPQHF.

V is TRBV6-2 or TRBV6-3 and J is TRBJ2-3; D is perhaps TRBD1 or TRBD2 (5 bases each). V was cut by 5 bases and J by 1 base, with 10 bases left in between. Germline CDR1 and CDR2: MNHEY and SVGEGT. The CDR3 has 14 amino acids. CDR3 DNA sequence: TGTGCCAGCAGTGAGGTGGGGGGCACAGATACGCAGTATTTT. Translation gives CASSEVGGTDTQYF.

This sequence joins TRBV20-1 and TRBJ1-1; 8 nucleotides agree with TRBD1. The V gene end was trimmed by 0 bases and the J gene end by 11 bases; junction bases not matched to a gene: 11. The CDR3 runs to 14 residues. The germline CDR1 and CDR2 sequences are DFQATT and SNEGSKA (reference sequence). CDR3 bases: TGCAGTGCTAGAGATTCGCAACAGGGGGGGAAGGCTTTCTTT. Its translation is CSARDSQQGGKAFF.

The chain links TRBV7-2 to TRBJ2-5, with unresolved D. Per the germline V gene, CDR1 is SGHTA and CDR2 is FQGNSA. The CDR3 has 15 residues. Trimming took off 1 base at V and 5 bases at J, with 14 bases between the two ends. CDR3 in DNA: TGTGCCAGCAGCTTAGATAGTACCATTGTGGAGACCCAGTACTTC. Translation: CASSLDSTIVETQYF. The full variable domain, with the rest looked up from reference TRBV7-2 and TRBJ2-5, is GAGVSQSPSNKVTEKGKDVELRCDPISGHTALYWYRQSLGQGLEFLIYFQGNSAPDKSGLPSDRFSAERTGGSVSTLTIQRTQQEDSAVYLCASSLDSTIVETQYFGPGTRLLVL.

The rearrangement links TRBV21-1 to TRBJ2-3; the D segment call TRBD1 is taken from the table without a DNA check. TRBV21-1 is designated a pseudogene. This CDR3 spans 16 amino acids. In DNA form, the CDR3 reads TGTGCCAGCAGCAAAAGAGGGGGGGGAACAACAGATACGCAGTATTTT. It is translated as CASSKRGGGTTDTQYF.

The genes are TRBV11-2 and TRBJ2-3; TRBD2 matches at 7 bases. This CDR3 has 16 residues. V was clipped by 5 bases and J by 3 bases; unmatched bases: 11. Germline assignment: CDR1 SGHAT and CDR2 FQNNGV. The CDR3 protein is CASSNWGGGGTDTQYF. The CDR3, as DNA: TGTGCCAGCAGCAATTGGGGTGGGGGGGGGACAGATACGCAGTATTTT.

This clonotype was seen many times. The CDR3 nucleotides read TGTGCCAGCAGTTACTCACTGGGGGCTAACTATGGCTACACCTTC. It yields the protein CASSYSLGANYGYTF. The chain couples TRBV6-5 to TRBJ1-2, with D possibly being TRBD1 (5 bases). V lost 0 bases and J lost 0, with 8 bases in between. Germline CDR1 is MNHEY and CDR2 is SVGAGI. The CDR3 loop spans 15 amino acids.

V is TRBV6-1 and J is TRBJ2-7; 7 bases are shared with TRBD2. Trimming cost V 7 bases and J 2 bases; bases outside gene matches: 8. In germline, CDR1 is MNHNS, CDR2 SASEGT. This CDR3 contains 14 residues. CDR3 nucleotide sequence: TGTGCCAGCAAAGCGGGAAACGGACCCTACGAGCAGTACTTC. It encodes CASKAGNGPYEQYF.

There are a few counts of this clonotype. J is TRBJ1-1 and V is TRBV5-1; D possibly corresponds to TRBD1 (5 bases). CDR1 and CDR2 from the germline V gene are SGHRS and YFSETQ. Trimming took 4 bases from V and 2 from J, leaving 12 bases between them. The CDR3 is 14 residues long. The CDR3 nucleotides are TGCGCCAGCAGCCTTGCCACAGGAAACACTGAAGCTTTCTTT. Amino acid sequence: CASSLATGNTEAFF.